This T cell receptor (beta chain) was obtained from a study of cytotoxic CD8 clonotypes in ibrutinib-treated CLL. V lost 6 bases to trimming and J lost 2 bases; unmatched junction nucleotides: 9. Germline V lookup: CDR1 MDHEN, CDR2 SYDVKM. The CDR3 loop spans 15 amino acids. Clones were sequenced by immunoSEQ multiplex PCR, and TCRdb holds only the in-frame ones, with some missing. The sample carries tens of thousands of clones, approximately 67% recorded once. This sequence originates from a human donor with chronic lymphocytic leukemia. This rearrangement joins TRBV28 to TRBJ2-7; 8 bases are a match to TRBD1. Here the sequenced sample was PBMCs, taken at disease progression, from a patient treated with ibrutinib. The CDR3 DNA reads as TGTGCCAGCAGCAGCCCCCCAGGGGGCACCTACGAGCAGTACTTC. Protein sequence: CASSSPPGGTYEQYF. Drawing the rest from reference TRBV28 and TRBJ2-7, the complete variable domain is DVKVTQSSRYLVKRTGEKVFLECVQDMDHENMFWYRQDPGLGLRLIYFSYDVKMKEKGDIPEGYSVSREKKERFSLILESASTNQTSMYLCASSSPPGGTYEQYFGPGTRLTVT.